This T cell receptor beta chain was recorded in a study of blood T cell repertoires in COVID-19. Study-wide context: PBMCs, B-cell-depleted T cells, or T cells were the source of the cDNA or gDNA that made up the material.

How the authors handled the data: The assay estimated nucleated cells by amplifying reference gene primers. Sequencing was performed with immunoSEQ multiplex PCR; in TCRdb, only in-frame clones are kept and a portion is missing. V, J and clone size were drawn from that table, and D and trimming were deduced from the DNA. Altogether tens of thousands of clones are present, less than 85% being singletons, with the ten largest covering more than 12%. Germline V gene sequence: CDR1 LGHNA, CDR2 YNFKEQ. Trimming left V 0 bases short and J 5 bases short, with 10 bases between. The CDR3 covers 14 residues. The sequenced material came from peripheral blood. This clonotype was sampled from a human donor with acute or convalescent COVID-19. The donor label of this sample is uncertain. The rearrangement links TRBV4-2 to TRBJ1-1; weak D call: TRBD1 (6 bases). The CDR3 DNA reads TGTGCCAGCAGCCAAGAGGAGGGGGGGACTGAAGCTTTCTTT. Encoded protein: CASSQEEGGTEAFF.